This T cell receptor beta chain derives from a study of neurological immune-mediated disorders. V lost 0 bases and J lost 0; bases outside the gene matches: 14. The CDR3 sequence is 20 residues long. Germline lookup yields CDR1 DFQATT and CDR2 SNEGSKA (reference sequence). TCRdb processed the 5' RACE reads anew with MiXCR; each CDR3 protein has one entry. This table holds tens of thousands of distinct CDR3 sequences, about 10% found once. This clonotype has ten or more counts. This TCR derives from a woman aged 55 to 70 with HTLV-1-associated myelopathy (HAM/TSP). Sequencing input: PBMCs. The gene calls are TRBV20-1 and TRBJ1-1, with TRBD1 identical over 12 bases. Here the CDR3 reads CSARDRGRDRGRGVNTEAFF. The CDR3 DNA sequence: TGCAGTGCTAGAGATAGGGGCCGGGACAGGGGGCGCGGTGTGAACACTGAAGCTTTCTTT.